The clone carrying this T cell receptor beta chain was observed a few times. Its antigen remains unknown. These data are taken from a study of radiotherapy plus CTLA-4 blockade in lung cancer. Study findings and constraints: TCR clones of tumor origin grew in blood after radiotherapy plus ipilimumab.

The germline V gene encodes CDR1 SEHNR and CDR2 FQNEAQ (reference sequence). V lost 5 bases, J lost 5 bases, and 8 bases stayed unmatched. CDR3 length: 15 residues. Using immunoSEQ multiplex PCR, the repertoire was profiled, and TCRdb retains in-frame clones only, with some absent. The sample includes about 56,000 clones, approximately 80% of them seen just once. The sequence was collected from a human donor with non-small cell lung cancer who had a complete response to radiotherapy plus ipilimumab. The starting material was peripheral blood, obtained from a patient treated with radiotherapy plus ipilimumab. The chain is built from TRBV7-9 and TRBJ1-2; TRBD1 aligns across 10 bases. The CDR3 bases are TGTGCCAGCAGCACGAGACAGGGGGCAGGTTATGGCTACACCTTC. Its protein product is CASSTRQGAGYGYTF.